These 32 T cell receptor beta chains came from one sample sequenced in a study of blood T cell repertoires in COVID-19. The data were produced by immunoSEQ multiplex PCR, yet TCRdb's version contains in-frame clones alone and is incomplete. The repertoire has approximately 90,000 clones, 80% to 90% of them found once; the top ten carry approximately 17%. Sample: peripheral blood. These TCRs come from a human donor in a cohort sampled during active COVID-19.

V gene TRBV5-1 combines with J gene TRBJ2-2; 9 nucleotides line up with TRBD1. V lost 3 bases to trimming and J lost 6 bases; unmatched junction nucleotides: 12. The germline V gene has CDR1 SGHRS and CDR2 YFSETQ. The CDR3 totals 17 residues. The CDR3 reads CASSYDPPGQGSGELFF. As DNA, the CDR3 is TGCGCCAGCAGCTACGACCCACCGGGACAGGGTTCCGGGGAGCTGTTTTTT.

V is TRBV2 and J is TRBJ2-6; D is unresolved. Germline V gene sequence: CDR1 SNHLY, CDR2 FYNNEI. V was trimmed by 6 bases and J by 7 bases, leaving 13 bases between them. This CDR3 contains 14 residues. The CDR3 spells CASRGSARANVLTF. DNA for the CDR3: TGTGCCAGCAGGGGCTCCGCTCGTGCCAACGTCCTGACTTTC.

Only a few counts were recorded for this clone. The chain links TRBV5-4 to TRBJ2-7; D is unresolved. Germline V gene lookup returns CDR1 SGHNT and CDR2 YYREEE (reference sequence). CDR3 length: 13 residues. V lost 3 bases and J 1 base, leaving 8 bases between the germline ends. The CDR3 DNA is TGTGCCAGCAGCTCGGAGCCTTCCTACGAGCAGTACTTC. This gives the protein CASSSEPSYEQYF.

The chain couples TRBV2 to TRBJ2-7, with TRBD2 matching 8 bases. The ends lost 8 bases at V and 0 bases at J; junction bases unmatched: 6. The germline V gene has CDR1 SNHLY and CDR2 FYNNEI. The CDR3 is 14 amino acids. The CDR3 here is CASREAGASYEQYF. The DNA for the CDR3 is TGTGCCAGCCGAGAAGCGGGGGCCTCCTACGAGCAGTACTTC.

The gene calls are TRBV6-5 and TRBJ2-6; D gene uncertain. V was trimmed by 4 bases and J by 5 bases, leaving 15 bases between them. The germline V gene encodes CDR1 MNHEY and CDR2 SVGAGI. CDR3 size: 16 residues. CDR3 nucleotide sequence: TGTGCCAGCAGTTCATCACTCACAGCTTGGGCCAACGTCCTGACTTTC. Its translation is CASSSSLTAWANVLTF.

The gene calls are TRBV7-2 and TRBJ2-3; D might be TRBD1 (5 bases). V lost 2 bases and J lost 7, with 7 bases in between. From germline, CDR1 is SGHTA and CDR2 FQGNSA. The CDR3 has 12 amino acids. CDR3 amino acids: CASSLWGYTQYF. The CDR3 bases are TGTGCCAGCAGCTTATGGGGCTATACGCAGTATTTT.

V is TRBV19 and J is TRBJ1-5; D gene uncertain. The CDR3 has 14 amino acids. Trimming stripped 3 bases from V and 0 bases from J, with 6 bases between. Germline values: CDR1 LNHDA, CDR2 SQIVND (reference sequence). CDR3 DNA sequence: TGTGCCAGTAGTATTGGAGTTAGCAATCAGCCCCAGCATTTT. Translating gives CASSIGVSNQPQHF.

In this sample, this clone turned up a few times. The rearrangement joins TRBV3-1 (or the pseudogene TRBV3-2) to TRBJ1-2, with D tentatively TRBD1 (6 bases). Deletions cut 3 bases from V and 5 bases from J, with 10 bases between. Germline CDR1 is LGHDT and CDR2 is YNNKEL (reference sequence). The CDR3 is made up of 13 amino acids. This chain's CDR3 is CASSHTGRYGYTF. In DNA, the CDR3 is TGTGCCAGCAGCCACACAGGGAGATATGGCTACACCTTC.

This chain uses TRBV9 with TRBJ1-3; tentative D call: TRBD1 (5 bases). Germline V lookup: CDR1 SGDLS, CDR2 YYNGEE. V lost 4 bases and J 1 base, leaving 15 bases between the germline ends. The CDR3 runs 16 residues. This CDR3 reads CASSLHGGDSGNTIYF. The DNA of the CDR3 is TGTGCCAGCAGCCTTCACGGGGGGGATTCTGGAAACACCATATATTTT.

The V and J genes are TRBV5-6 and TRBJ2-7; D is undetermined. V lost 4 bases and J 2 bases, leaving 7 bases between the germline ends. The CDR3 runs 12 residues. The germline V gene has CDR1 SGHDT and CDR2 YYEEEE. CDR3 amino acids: CASSQTTYEQYF. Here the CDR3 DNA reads TGTGCCAGCAGCCAAACTACCTACGAGCAGTACTTC.

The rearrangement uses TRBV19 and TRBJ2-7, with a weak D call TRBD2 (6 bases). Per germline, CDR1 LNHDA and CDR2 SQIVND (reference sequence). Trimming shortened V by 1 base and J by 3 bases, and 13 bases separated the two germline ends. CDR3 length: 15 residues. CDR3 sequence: CASSIVKGGNYEQYF. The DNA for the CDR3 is TGTGCCAGTAGTATAGTTAAGGGAGGCAACTACGAGCAGTACTTC.

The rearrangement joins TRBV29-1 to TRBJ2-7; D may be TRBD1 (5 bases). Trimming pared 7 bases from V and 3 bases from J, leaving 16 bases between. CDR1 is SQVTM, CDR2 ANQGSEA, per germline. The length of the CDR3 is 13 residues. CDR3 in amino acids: CSGDGYRFYEQYF. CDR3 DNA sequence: TGCAGCGGAGATGGATACAGGTTCTACGAGCAGTACTTC.

The CDR3 spells CASSPRSAGTGVRYGYTF. The CDR3, as DNA: TGTGCCAGTAGTCCCCGATCTGCAGGGACTGGGGTAAGGTATGGCTACACCTTC. The chain combines TRBV19 with TRBJ1-2; D might be TRBD1 (5 bases). V was cut by 5 bases and J by 5 bases, with 27 bases left in between. Germline V gene sequence: CDR1 LNHDA, CDR2 SQIVND (reference sequence). The CDR3 totals 18 residues.

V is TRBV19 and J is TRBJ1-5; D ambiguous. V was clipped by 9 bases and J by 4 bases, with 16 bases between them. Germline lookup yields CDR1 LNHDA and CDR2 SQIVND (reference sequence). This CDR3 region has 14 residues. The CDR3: CASRVGQTNQPQHF. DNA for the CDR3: TGTGCCAGCAGAGTAGGTCAGACTAATCAGCCCCAGCATTTT.

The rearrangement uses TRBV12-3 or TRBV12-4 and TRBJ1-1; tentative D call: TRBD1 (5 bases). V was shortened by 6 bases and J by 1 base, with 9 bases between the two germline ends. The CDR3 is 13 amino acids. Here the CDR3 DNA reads TGTGCCAGCAGGGATCAGGGGAACACTGAAGCTTTCTTT. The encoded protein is CASRDQGNTEAFF.

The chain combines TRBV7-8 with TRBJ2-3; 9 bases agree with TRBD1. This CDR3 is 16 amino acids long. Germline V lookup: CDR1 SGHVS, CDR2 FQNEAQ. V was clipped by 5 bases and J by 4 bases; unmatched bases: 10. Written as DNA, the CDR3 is TGTGCCAGCAGCGTCCGGGACAGGGTTGTCGCAGATACGCAGTATTTT. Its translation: CASSVRDRVVADTQYF.

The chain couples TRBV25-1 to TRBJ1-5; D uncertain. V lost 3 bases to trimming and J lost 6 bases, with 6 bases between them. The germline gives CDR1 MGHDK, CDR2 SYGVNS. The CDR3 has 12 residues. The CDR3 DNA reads TGTGCCAGCAGTGAGGGAGGTCAGCCCCAGCATTTT. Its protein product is CASSEGGQPQHF.

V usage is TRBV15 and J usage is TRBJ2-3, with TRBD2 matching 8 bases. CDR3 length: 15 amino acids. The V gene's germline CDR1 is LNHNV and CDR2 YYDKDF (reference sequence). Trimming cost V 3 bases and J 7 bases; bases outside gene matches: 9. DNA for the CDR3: TGTGCCACCAGCAGCGACCGAGGGACTAGACATACGCAGTATTTT. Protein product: CATSSDRGTRHTQYF.

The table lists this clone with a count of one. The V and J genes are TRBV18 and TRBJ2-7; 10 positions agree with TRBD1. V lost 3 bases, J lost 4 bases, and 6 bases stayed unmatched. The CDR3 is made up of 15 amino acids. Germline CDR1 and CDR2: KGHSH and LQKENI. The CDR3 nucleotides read TGTGCCAGCTCACCCTCGACAGGGGGCTTATACGAGCAGTACTTC. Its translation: CASSPSTGGLYEQYF.

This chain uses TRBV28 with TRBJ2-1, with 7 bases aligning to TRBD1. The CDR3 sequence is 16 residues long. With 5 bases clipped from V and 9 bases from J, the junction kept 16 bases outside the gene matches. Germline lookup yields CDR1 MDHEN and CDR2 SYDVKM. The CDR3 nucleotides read TGTGCCAGCAGTCTACCGACAGGGAGTGTTCGGGGTGAGCAGTTCTTC. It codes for CASSLPTGSVRGEQFF.

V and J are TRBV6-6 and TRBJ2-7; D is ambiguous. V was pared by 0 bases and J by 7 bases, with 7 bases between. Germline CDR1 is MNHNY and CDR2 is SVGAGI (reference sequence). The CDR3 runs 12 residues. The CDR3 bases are TGTGCCAGCAGTTACTCCACCCAGGAGCAGTACTTC. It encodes CASSYSTQEQYF.

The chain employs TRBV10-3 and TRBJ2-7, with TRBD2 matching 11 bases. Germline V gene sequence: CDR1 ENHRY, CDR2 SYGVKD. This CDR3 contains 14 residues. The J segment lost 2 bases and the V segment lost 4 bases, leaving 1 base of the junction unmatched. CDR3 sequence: CAISGTSGPYEQYF. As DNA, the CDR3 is TGTGCCATCAGTGGGACTAGCGGGCCCTACGAGCAGTACTTC.

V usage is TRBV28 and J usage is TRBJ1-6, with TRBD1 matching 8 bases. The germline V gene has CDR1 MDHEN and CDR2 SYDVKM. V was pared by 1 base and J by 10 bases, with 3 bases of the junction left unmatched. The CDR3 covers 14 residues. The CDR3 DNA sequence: TGTGCCAGCAGTTTATTGGACAGGGACTCACCCCTCCACTTT. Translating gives CASSLLDRDSPLHF.

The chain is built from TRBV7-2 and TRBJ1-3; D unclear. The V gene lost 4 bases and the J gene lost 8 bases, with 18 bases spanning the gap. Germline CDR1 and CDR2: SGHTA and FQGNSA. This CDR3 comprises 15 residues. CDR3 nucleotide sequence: TGTGCCAGCAGCTCCAATCCCGGGATAAGGGACACCATATATTTT. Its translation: CASSSNPGIRDTIYF.

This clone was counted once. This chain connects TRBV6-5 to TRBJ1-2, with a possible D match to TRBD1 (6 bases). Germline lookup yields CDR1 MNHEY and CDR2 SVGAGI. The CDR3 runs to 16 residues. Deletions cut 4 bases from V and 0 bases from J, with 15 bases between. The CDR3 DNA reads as TGTGCCAGCAGTTCCCCCGTTGCAGGGGCTAACTATGGCTACACCTTC. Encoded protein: CASSSPVAGANYGYTF.

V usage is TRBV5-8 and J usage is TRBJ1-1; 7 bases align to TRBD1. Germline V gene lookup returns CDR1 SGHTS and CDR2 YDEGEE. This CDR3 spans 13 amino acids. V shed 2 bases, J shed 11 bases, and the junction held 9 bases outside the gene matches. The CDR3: CASSFGRGRGAFF. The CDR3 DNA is TGTGCCAGCAGCTTTGGTAGGGGGCGCGGGGCTTTCTTT.

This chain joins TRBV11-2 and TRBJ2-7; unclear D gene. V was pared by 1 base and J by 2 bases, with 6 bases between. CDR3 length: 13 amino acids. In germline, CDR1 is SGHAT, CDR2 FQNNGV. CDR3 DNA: TGTGCCAGCAGCTTAGCGGCGGCCTACGAGCAGTACTTC. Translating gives CASSLAAAYEQYF.

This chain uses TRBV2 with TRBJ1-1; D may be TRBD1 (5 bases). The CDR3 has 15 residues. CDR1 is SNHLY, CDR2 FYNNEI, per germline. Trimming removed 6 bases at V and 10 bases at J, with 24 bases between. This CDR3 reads CASSVRTGTSLGAFF. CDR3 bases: TGTGCCAGCAGCGTGCGAACGGGGACTTCTTTAGGAGCTTTCTTT.

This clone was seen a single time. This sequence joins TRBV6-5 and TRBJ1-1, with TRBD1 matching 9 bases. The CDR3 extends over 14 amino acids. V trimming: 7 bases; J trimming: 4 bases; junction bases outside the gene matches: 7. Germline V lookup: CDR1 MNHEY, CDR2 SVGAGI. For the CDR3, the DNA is TGTGCCAGCAACTTACAGGGGGCGAGCACTGAAGCTTTCTTT. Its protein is CASNLQGASTEAFF.

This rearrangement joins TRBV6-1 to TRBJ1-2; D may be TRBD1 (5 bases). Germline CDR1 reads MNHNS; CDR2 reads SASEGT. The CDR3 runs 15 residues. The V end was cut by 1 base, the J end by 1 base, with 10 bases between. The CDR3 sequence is CASSEGGVGNYGYTF. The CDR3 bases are TGTGCCAGCAGTGAAGGGGGGGTGGGTAACTATGGCTACACCTTC.

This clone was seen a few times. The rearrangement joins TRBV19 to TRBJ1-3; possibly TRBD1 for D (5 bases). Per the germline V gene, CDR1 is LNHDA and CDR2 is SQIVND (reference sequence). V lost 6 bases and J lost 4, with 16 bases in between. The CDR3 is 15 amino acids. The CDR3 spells CASSSTGSRGNTIYF. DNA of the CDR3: TGTGCCAGTAGCAGCACAGGTTCTAGAGGAAACACCATATATTTT. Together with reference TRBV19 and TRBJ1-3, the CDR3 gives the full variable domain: DGGITQSPKYLFRKEGQNVTLSCEQNLNHDAMYWYRQDPGQGLRLIYYSQIVNDFQKGDIAEGYSVSREKKESFPLTVTSAQKNPTAFYLCASSSTGSRGNTIYFGEGSWLTVV.

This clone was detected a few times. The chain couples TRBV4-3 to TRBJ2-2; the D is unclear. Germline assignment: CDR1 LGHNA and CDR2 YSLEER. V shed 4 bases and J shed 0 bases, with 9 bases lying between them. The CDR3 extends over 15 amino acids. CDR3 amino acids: CASSPDLANTGELFF. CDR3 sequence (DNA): TGCGCCAGCAGCCCCGACTTGGCGAACACCGGGGAGCTGTTTTTT.